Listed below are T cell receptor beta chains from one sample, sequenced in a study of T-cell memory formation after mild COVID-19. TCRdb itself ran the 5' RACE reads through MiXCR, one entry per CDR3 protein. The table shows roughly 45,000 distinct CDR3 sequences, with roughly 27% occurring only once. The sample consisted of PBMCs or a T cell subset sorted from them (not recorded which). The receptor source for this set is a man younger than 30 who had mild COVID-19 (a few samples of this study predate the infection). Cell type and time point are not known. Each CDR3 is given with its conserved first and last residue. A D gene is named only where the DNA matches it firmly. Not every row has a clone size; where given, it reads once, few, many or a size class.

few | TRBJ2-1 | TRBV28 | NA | CASGSYGERHWGNEQFF | TGTGCCAGCGGCTCGTACGGGGAGCGGCATTGGGGCAATGAGCAGTTCTTC
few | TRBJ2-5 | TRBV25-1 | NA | CATFQETQYF | TGTGCCACGTTCCAAGAGACCCAGTACTTC
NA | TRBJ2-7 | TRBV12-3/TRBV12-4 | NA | CASSLRPAVTYEQYF | TGTGCCAGCAGCCTCCGTCCAGCGGTAACCTACGAGCAGTACTTC
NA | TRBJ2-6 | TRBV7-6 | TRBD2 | CASSLAAGGAGANVLTF | TGTGCCAGCAGCTTAGCAGCGGGGGGGGCTGGGGCCAACGTCCTGACTTTC
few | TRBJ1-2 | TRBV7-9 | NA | CASSLSQGPNYGYTF | TGTGCCAGCAGCTTATCCCAGGGACCTAACTATGGCTACACCTTC
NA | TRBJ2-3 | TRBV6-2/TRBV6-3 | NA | CASSYSGWDTQYF | TGTGCCAGCAGTTATTCCGGTTGGGATACGCAGTATTTT
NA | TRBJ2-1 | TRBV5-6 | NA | CASSLAGQGWSYNEQFF | TGTGCCAGCAGCTTGGCCGGGCAGGGGTGGTCCTACAATGAGCAGTTCTTC
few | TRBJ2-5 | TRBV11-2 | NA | CASSLDLTGVQETQYF | TGTGCCAGCAGCTTAGATCTGACCGGGGTCCAAGAGACCCAGTACTTC
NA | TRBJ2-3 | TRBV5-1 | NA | CASSLGTHTQYF | TGCGCCAGCAGCCTGGGAACCCATACGCAGTATTTT
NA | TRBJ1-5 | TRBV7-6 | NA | CASSLGQAQPQHF | TGTGCCAGCAGCTTAGGACAGGCCCAGCCCCAGCATTTT
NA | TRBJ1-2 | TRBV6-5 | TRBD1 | CASSTGVSNYGYTF | TGTGCCAGCAGCACAGGGGTCTCTAACTATGGCTACACCTTC
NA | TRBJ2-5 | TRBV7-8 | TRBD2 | CASSSGEGWGETQYF | TGTGCCAGCAGCTCTGGGGAGGGGTGGGGGGAGACCCAGTACTTC
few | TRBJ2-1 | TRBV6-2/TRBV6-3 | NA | CASRWGAYNEQFF | TGTGCCAGCCGATGGGGAGCCTACAATGAGCAGTTCTTC
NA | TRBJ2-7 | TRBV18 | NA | CASSPPRGISYEQYF | TGTGCCAGCTCACCCCCCCGGGGGATCTCCTACGAGCAGTACTTC
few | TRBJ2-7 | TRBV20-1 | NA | CSARGPRGAYEQYF | TGCAGTGCTAGAGGTCCGAGGGGAGCCTACGAGCAGTACTTC
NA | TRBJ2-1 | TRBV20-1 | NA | CSASGQQNEQFF | TGCAGTGCTAGTGGACAGCAAAATGAGCAGTTCTTC
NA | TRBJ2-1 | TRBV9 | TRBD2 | CASSVGGGTYNEQFF | TGTGCCAGCAGCGTAGGCGGGGGGACTTACAATGAGCAGTTCTTC
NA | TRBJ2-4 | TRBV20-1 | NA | CSASVWRVRLGNIQYF | TGCAGTGCTAGCGTTTGGAGGGTGAGGTTAGGGAACATTCAGTACTTC
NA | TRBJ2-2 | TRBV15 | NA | CATSSRRGPGELFF | TGTGCCACCAGCAGCCGAAGGGGCCCCGGGGAGCTGTTTTTT
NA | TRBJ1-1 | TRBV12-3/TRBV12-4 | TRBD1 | CAGRTGGADTEAFF | TGTGCCGGCAGGACAGGGGGCGCGGACACTGAAGCTTTCTTT
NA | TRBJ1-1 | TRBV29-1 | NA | CSGWGTEAFF | TGCAGCGGGTGGGGCACTGAAGCTTTCTTT
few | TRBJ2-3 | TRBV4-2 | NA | CASSQDSTDTQYF | TGTGCCAGCAGCCAAGACAGCACAGATACGCAGTATTTT
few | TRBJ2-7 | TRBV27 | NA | CASSQRVTYEQYF | TGTGCCAGCTCCCAAAGGGTCACCTACGAGCAGTACTTC
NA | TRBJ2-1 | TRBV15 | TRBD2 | CATSILAGSANDEQFF | TGTGCCACCAGCATCCTAGCGGGGTCGGCTAATGATGAGCAGTTCTTC
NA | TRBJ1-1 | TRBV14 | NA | CASSHGIGTDDEAFF | TGTGCCAGCAGCCATGGGATTGGGACTGACGATGAAGCTTTCTTT
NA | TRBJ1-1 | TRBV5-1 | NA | CASSLYPGGANTEAFF | TGCGCCAGCAGCTTGTATCCCGGGGGAGCGAACACTGAAGCTTTCTTT
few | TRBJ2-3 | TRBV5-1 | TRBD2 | CASSHGLAGATDTQYF | TGCGCCAGCAGCCATGGACTAGCGGGGGCCACAGATACGCAGTATTTT
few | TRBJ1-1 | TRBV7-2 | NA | CASSLAKTANTEAFF | TGTGCCAGCAGCTTAGCGAAAACAGCTAACACTGAAGCTTTCTTT
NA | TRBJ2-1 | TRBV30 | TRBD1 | CAWGLRGYYNEQFF | TGTGCCTGGGGACTCAGGGGGTACTACAATGAGCAGTTCTTC
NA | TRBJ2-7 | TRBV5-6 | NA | CASSLGLTGEAYEQYF | TGTGCCAGCAGCTTGGGTTTAACAGGGGAGGCCTACGAGCAGTACTTC
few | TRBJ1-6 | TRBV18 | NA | CASSPRLLTGTQKANSPLHF | TGTGCCAGCTCACCAAGACTCCTCACCGGGACACAAAAAGCCAATTCACCCCTCCACTTT
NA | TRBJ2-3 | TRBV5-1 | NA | CATSEAGAAYTDTQYF | TGCGCCACCTCCGAGGCGGGGGCCGCCTACACAGATACGCAGTATTTT
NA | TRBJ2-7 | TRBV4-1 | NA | CASSQGSVPYEQYF | TGCGCCAGCAGCCAAGGGTCAGTACCGTACGAGCAGTACTTC
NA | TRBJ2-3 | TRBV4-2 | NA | CASSQWAVEVDSTDTQYF | TGTGCCAGCAGCCAATGGGCGGTAGAGGTGGATAGCACAGATACGCAGTATTTT
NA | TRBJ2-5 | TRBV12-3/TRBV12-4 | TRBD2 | CASSLPLGGHGLAGDQETQYF | TGTGCCAGCAGTTTACCCCTAGGGGGACACGGACTAGCGGGGGACCAAGAGACCCAGTACTTC
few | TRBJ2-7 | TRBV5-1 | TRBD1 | CASSLWDRGTYEQYF | TGCGCCAGCAGCCTATGGGACAGGGGAACCTACGAGCAGTACTTC
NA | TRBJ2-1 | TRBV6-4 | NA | CASSEDGAEPYNEQFF | TGTGCCAGCAGTGAAGATGGAGCGGAACCCTACAATGAGCAGTTCTTC
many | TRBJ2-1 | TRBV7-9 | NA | CASSQVYNEQFF | TGTGCCAGCAGCCAGGTCTACAATGAGCAGTTCTTC
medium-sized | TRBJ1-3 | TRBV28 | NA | CASSPRFYQGAGNTIYF | TGTGCCAGCAGTCCCCGCTTCTATCAAGGGGCTGGAAACACCATATATTTT
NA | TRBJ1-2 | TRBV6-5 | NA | CASSYSTASGYTF | TGTGCCAGCAGTTACTCGACGGCCTCCGGCTACACCTTC
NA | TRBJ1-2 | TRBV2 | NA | CAGQGRGYTF | TGTGCCGGTCAAGGTCGTGGCTACACCTTC
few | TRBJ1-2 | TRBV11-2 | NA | CASSLESGANYGYTF | TGTGCCAGCAGCTTAGAATCAGGGGCTAACTATGGCTACACCTTC
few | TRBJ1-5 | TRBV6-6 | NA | CASSYSLGQQPQHF | TGTGCCAGCAGTTACTCGCTGGGGCAGCAGCCCCAGCATTTT
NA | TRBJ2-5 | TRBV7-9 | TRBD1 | CASNSAPGGDRETQYF | TGTGCCAGCAATAGTGCCCCAGGGGGCGACCGGGAGACCCAGTACTTC
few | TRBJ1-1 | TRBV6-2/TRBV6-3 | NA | CASSFRLRGHEAFF | TGTGCCAGCAGTTTCCGCCTCCGGGGACATGAAGCTTTCTTT
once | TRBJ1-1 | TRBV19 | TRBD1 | CASETGGPEAFF | TGTGCCAGCGAGACAGGGGGCCCTGAAGCTTTCTTT
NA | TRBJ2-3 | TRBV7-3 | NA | CASRRSGSTDTQYF | TGTGCCAGCAGGAGGTCCGGGAGCACAGATACGCAGTATTTT
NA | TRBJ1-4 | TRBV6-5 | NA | CASREGNNEKLFF | TGTGCCAGCAGGGAAGGGAATAATGAAAAACTGTTTTTT
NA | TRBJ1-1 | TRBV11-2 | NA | CASSGEGLTEAFF | TGTGCCAGCAGCGGGGAGGGGTTGACTGAAGCTTTCTTT
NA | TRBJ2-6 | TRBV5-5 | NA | CASSFTWTPSSGANVLTF | TGTGCCAGCAGTTTCACGTGGACACCGAGCTCTGGGGCCAACGTCCTGACTTTC